One sample yielded the 20 T cell receptor beta chains listed below, sequenced in a study of shared clonotypes between healthy human individuals. Some clones are missing from TCRdb's copy, which holds only in-frame ones; the method was immunoSEQ multiplex PCR. The sample has around 550,000 clones; 85% to 95% are singletons. Naive CD8 cells, CD45RO-negative and positively selected for CCR7, excluded terminally differentiated effector memory CD45RA+ cells. Sequenced: naive CD8+ T cells sorted from blood. These receptors all come from a woman aged 30 to 39 in good health.

This chain links TRBV9 with TRBJ2-7; possibly TRBD1 for D (6 bases). The germline gives CDR1 SGDLS, CDR2 YYNGEE. This CDR3 has 15 residues. V lost 0 bases and J 3 bases, leaving 13 bases between the germline ends. The CDR3, as DNA: TGTGCCAGCAGCGTAGCATCAGGGGCCGACTACGAGCAGTACTTC. Its protein is CASSVASGADYEQYF.

The chain joins TRBV9 to TRBJ2-3; maybe TRBD2 (8 bases). The V and J ends lost 6 bases and 5 bases respectively, with 16 bases between them. CDR1 and CDR2 from the germline V gene are SGDLS and YYNGEE. This CDR3 contains 14 residues. The CDR3 bases are TGTGCCAGCAAGGATAGCGGGACAGAAGATACGCAGTATTTT. This encodes CASKDSGTEDTQYF.

This rearrangement joins TRBV30 to TRBJ2-1; TRBD2 matches at 9 bases. The length of the CDR3 is 15 residues. CDR1 and CDR2 (germline): GTSNPN, SVGIG (reference sequence). The V gene end was trimmed by 0 bases and the J gene end by 2 bases; junction bases not matched to a gene: 2. CDR3: CAWSVASGTYNEQFF. CDR3 in DNA: TGTGCCTGGAGTGTGGCTAGCGGGACCTACAATGAGCAGTTCTTC.

This clone was seen only once. The chain employs TRBV13 and TRBJ1-2; TRBD1 is a possible D gene (5 bases). Trimming removed 0 bases from V and 8 bases from J, with 16 bases in between. The CDR3 runs to 15 residues. The germline gives CDR1 PRHDT, CDR2 FYEKMQ (reference sequence). CDR3 in DNA: TGTGCCAGCAGCTTAGGCCTAAAGTGGGACGGAGGCTACACCTTC. Translating it yields CASSLGLKWDGGYTF.

J is TRBJ2-7 and V is TRBV27; D is uncertain. Per the germline V gene, CDR1 is MNHEY and CDR2 is SMNVEV (reference sequence). This CDR3 comprises 14 residues. Trimming shortened V by 3 bases and J by 2 bases, and 11 bases separated the two germline ends. The CDR3 spells CASSFMAGAYEQYF. The CDR3 coding sequence is TGTGCCAGCAGTTTTATGGCCGGAGCCTACGAGCAGTACTTC.

This chain uses TRBV7-9 with TRBJ2-7; D remains unclear. This CDR3 spans 11 amino acids. V lost 7 bases to trimming and J lost 6 bases, with 10 bases between them. Germline V gene lookup returns CDR1 SEHNR and CDR2 FQNEAQ (reference sequence). The CDR3 DNA reads as TGTGCCAGCACCATCAGGCTCGAGCAGTACTTC. Amino acid sequence: CASTIRLEQYF.

Concerning this clone: At the DNA level, this CDR3 is encoded by other sequences in the same sample as well. V and J are TRBV9 and TRBJ2-1; D gene uncertain. There are 15 residues in the CDR3. Trimming removed 0 bases at V and 2 bases at J, with 9 bases between. CDR1 is SGDLS, CDR2 YYNGEE, per germline. The CDR3 spells CASSVGRSAYNEQFF. The CDR3 DNA reads TGTGCCAGCAGCGTAGGCAGGAGTGCCTACAATGAGCAGTTCTTC.

The chain joins TRBV27 to TRBJ1-2; D is possibly TRBD1 (5 bases). In germline, CDR1 is MNHEY, CDR2 SMNVEV (reference sequence). Trimming removed 8 bases from V and 5 bases from J, with 21 bases in between. The CDR3 has 15 residues. As DNA, the CDR3 is TGTGCCAGCCTGCCGCGGGACCGGGTTGGTTATGGCTACACCTTC. Translation: CASLPRDRVGYGYTF.

This clone was picked up a small number of times. This sample also contains other DNA sequences that code for the same CDR3. V and J are TRBV9 and TRBJ1-2; the D is unclear. The CDR3 runs 13 residues. In germline, CDR1 is SGDLS, CDR2 YYNGEE. The V gene lost 0 bases and the J gene lost 3 bases, with 6 bases spanning the gap. As DNA, the CDR3 is TGTGCCAGCAGCGTAGGCACGGACTATGGCTACACCTTC. Protein: CASSVGTDYGYTF.

The chain employs TRBV5-1 and TRBJ2-7; perhaps D is TRBD1 or TRBD2 (5 bases each). Germline-derived CDR1 and CDR2 are SGHRS and YFSETQ. The CDR3 has 16 residues. Between the trimmed V and J ends, which lost 3 bases and 5 bases, there was a span of 21 bases. The CDR3 sequence: CASSYPTGTNANEQYF. The CDR3 DNA follows: TGCGCCAGCAGCTACCCAACCGGGACCAACGCGAACGAGCAGTACTTC.

This chain links TRBV5-6 with TRBJ2-7; 11 nucleotides agree with TRBD2. CDR1 is SGHDT and CDR2 is YYEEEE in the germline V gene. This CDR3 is built from 17 residues. J gave up 2 bases and V 4 bases, and 11 bases lay outside the gene matches. The DNA for the CDR3 is TGTGCCAGCAGCCCAATTCCCGGACTAGCGGGTACCTACGAGCAGTACTTC. It codes for CASSPIPGLAGTYEQYF.

This chain links TRBV21-1 with TRBJ2-7; TRBD2 is taken as the D call from the table, unchecked against the DNA. TRBV21-1 corresponds to a pseudogene. The CDR3 is 16 amino acids. DNA for the CDR3: TGTGCCAGCAGCAAAGTAAAAGCGTTCCTCTCCTACGAGCAGTACTTC. This gives the protein CASSKVKAFLSYEQYF.

This chain joins TRBV4-1 and TRBJ2-5; possibly TRBD1 for D (6 bases). Germline V gene lookup returns CDR1 MGHRA and CDR2 YSYEKL. Deletions cut 4 bases from V and 2 bases from J, with 11 bases between. The CDR3 extends over 14 amino acids. CDR3 DNA: TGCGCCAGCAGCCCCCAGGGGTCTCAAGAGACCCAGTACTTC. Translating gives CASSPQGSQETQYF.

V is TRBV18 and J is TRBJ2-7, with 10 bases that match TRBD1. Trimming took 3 bases from V and 1 from J; bases not matched to a gene: 3. This CDR3 is 15 amino acids long. In germline, CDR1 is KGHSH, CDR2 LQKENI. The CDR3 nucleotides are TGTGCCAGCTCACCTGGACAGGGGGGGTCCTACGAGCAGTACTTC. Its protein is CASSPGQGGSYEQYF.

The chain combines TRBV27 with TRBJ1-5; D unclear. Germline assignment: CDR1 MNHEY and CDR2 SMNVEV (reference sequence). The CDR3 loop spans 12 amino acids. The germline V and J ends were trimmed by 7 bases and 7 bases, with 11 bases remaining between them. DNA for the CDR3: TGTGCCAGCACCAACCCGGGGCAGCCCCAGCATTTT. It yields the protein CASTNPGQPQHF.

The chain has TRBV5-1 and TRBJ2-7; D remains unclear. The V end lost 0 bases, the J end lost 4 bases, and 8 bases lay between the germline ends. CDR1 and CDR2 from the germline V gene are SGHRS and YFSETQ. The CDR3 spans 13 residues. CDR3 region: CASSLAQGYEQYF. The CDR3 nucleotides are TGCGCCAGCAGCTTGGCCCAAGGTTACGAGCAGTACTTC.

The chain carries TRBV2 and TRBJ1-5; TRBD1 might be the D (5 bases). Germline CDR1 is SNHLY and CDR2 is FYNNEI. This CDR3 has 13 residues. V shed 6 bases and J shed 4 bases, with 10 bases lying between them. The CDR3 loop reads CASRQAGNQPQHF. The CDR3 region has the DNA TGTGCCAGCAGACAGGCAGGAAATCAGCCCCAGCATTTT.

The chain combines TRBV6-4 with TRBJ1-4; D is unclear. Between the trimmed V and J ends, which lost 1 base and 1 base, there was a span of 13 bases. This CDR3 region has 17 residues. Germline CDR1 and CDR2: MRHNA and SNTAGT. CDR3 sequence reads: CASSDWSRRETNEKLFF. The CDR3 nucleotides are TGTGCCAGCAGTGACTGGTCCCGACGGGAAACTAATGAAAAACTGTTTTTT.

This clone showed up just once. The rearrangement links TRBV4-1 to TRBJ2-3; 8 bases map to TRBD2. In germline, CDR1 is MGHRA, CDR2 YSYEKL. V was pared by 2 bases and J by 2 bases, with 6 bases of the junction left unmatched. The CDR3 contains 16 residues. The CDR3 loop reads CASSQSGGPTTDTQYF. In DNA form, the CDR3 reads TGCGCCAGCAGCCAATCGGGAGGGCCTACCACAGATACGCAGTATTTT.

The CDR3 sequence is CASSFRNGLAGVAGELFF. CDR3 bases: TGTGCCAGCAGCTTTCGTAACGGACTAGCGGGAGTTGCCGGGGAGCTGTTTTTT. The chain couples TRBV5-8 to TRBJ2-2; 13 bases align to TRBD2. This CDR3 is built from 18 residues. With 2 bases clipped from V and 6 bases from J, the junction kept 10 bases outside the gene matches. Germline V gene lookup returns CDR1 SGHTS and CDR2 YDEGEE.